This T cell receptor (beta chain) was captured in a study of tumor-infiltrating lymphocytes in primary liver carcinoma. A primer matching the constant region was used to make TCR beta cDNA from around 460 ng of total RNA. The TCR beta library was amplified through three nested multiplex PCR rounds in a modified ARM-PCR procedure. PCR rounds one and two used TRBV1-TRBV30 forward primers with a C-beta reverse primer for about 11 cycles each. TCRdb independently ran MiXCR on the multiplex PCR reads; one entry per CDR3 protein. In the table there are about 120,000 distinct CDR3 sequences, nearly 70% of which are singletons. Joint extraction of RNA and DNA used roughly 17-32 mg of bulk tissue that was unsorted. The length of the CDR3 is 12 residues. CDR1 is SNHLY, CDR2 FYNNEI, per germline. Trimming removed 4 bases from V and 5 bases from J; junction bases left unmatched: 0. This clonotype was recorded many times.

Specimen: tumor-adjacent normal liver tissue. This receptor was taken from a woman aged 55-70 years with primary liver carcinoma and hepatitis B virus infection. This chain joins TRBV2 and TRBJ1-2; TRBD1 matches 8 bases. The CDR3 region is CASSGQGYGYTF. The CDR3 region has the DNA TGTGCCAGCAGTGGACAGGGGTATGGCTACACCTTC. The full variable domain, its missing parts supplied by reference TRBV2 and TRBJ1-2, is EPEVTQTPSHQVTQMGQEVILRCVPISNHLYFYWYRQILGQKVEFLVSFYNNEISEKSEIFDDQFSVERPDGSNFTLKIRSTKLEDSAMYFCASSGQGYGYTFGSGTRLTVV.